These 26 T cell receptor beta chains were sequenced from one sample in a study of neurological immune-mediated disorders. TCRdb passed the 5' RACE reads through MiXCR, listing each CDR3 protein once. The table includes over 25,000 distinct CDR3 sequences, 9% to 13% detected once. Sequencing was performed on PBMCs. The receptor source for this set is a woman aged 55-70 years in good health.

At least ten counts were recorded for this clonotype. This chain joins TRBV5-1 and TRBJ1-6; D remains ambiguous. V gave up 2 bases and J gave up 5 bases, with 8 bases separating them. This CDR3 has 14 amino acids. Germline CDR1 and CDR2: SGHRS and YFSETQ. The CDR3, as DNA: TGCGCCAGCAGCTTAAGGACTAATAATTCACCCCTCCACTTT. Protein product: CASSLRTNNSPLHF.

This clonotype was detected ten times or more. The chain joins TRBV7-8 to TRBJ1-2; possible D gene TRBD1, 6 bases. This CDR3 spans 16 amino acids. CDR1 and CDR2 (germline): SGHVS, FQNEAQ. Trimming left V 4 bases short and J 8 bases short, with 23 bases between. This chain's CDR3 is CASSSFRGQEDSGYTF. Here the CDR3 DNA reads TGTGCCAGCAGCTCATTTCGGGGGCAGGAAGACTCCGGCTACACCTTC.

The table lists this clonotype with many counts. The CDR3 nucleotides are TGCAGTGCTAGTCCCCTTGGCAGGGAACTGTACAATGAGCAGTTCTTC. As protein: CSASPLGRELYNEQFF. The chain couples TRBV20-1 to TRBJ2-1; the D gene is possibly TRBD1 (5 bases). Trimming removed 3 bases from V and 4 bases from J, with 19 bases in between. Germline CDR1 DFQATT, CDR2 SNEGSKA (reference sequence). CDR3 length equals 16 residues.

At least ten counts were recorded for this clonotype. The chain carries TRBV3-1 and TRBJ2-7; a possible D gene is TRBD1 (6 bases). V was cut by 4 bases and J by 1 base, with 11 bases left in between. The germline CDR1 and CDR2 sequences are LGHDT and YNNKEL (reference sequence). The CDR3 loop spans 14 amino acids. Here the CDR3 DNA reads TGTGCCAGCAGCCGAGGGACACATTCCTACGAGCAGTACTTC. Translated, it gives CASSRGTHSYEQYF.

This clonotype has only one observation. This may be a read error: a much more frequent sequence differs by one nucleotide. The chain recombines TRBV7-9 with TRBJ1-2, with unresolved D. Trimming stripped 4 bases from V and 8 bases from J, with 14 bases between. The CDR3 extends over 13 amino acids. CDR1 SEHNR and CDR2 FQNEAQ come from the germline V gene (reference sequence). This chain's CDR3 is CASSSRMAGGYTF. CDR3 coding DNA: TGTGCCAGCAGCTCCAGGATGGCTGGGGGCTACACCTTC.

This clonotype was detected many times. V usage is TRBV4-3 and J usage is TRBJ2-7, with D maybe TRBD1 (5 bases). This CDR3 is 15 amino acids long. V was shortened by 0 bases and J by 3 bases, with 12 bases between the two germline ends. Germline V gene sequence: CDR1 LGHNA, CDR2 YSLEER. Here the CDR3 reads CASSQETALIYEQYF. The CDR3 coding sequence is TGCGCCAGCAGCCAAGAGACAGCACTAATCTACGAGCAGTACTTC.

This clonotype was counted many times. The rearrangement joins TRBV10-2 to TRBJ1-6; D is undetermined. Trimming pared 4 bases from V and 3 bases from J, leaving 4 bases between. Germline CDR1 and CDR2: WSHSY and SAAADI. The CDR3 contains 13 residues. For the CDR3, the DNA is TGCGCCAGCAGTGGACACTATAATTCACCCCTCCACTTT. Encoded protein: CASSGHYNSPLHF.

This clonotype was found many times. The CDR3: CASSLYGGSNQPQHF. DNA for the CDR3: TGTGCCAGCAGTTTATATGGAGGATCCAATCAGCCCCAGCATTTT. The rearrangement links TRBV28 to TRBJ1-5; D unresolved. Germline CDR1 reads MDHEN; CDR2 reads SYDVKM. There are 15 residues in the CDR3. V lost 1 base to trimming and J lost 3 bases, with 10 bases between them. The full variable domain, rest sourced from reference TRBV28 and TRBJ1-5, is DVKVTQSSRYLVKRTGEKVFLECVQDMDHENMFWYRQDPGLGLRLIYFSYDVKMKEKGDIPEGYSVSREKKERFSLILESASTNQTSMYLCASSLYGGSNQPQHFGDGTRLSIL.

This clonotype was seen ten or more times. J is TRBJ2-7 and V is TRBV7-2; possible D gene TRBD2, 7 bases. The V and J ends lost 7 bases and 1 base respectively, with 14 bases between them. CDR1 is SGHTA and CDR2 is FQGNSA in the germline V gene. The CDR3 sequence is 14 residues long. Here the CDR3 reads CASTIGGGSYEQYF. The CDR3 DNA reads TGTGCCAGCACTATAGGGGGGGGGTCCTACGAGCAGTACTTC.

This clonotype was counted at least ten times. The chain couples TRBV10-3 to TRBJ1-2, with 9 bases lining up with TRBD1. The junction had 5 bases not matched to a gene; V was cut back by 6 bases and J by 6 bases. This CDR3 has 13 amino acids. Germline V gives CDR1 ENHRY, CDR2 SYGVKD. As DNA, the CDR3 is TGTGCCATCAGCACCGGGACAGGGAATGGCTACACCTTC. It codes for CAISTGTGNGYTF.

For this clonotype: A much larger clonotype is one base distant, so this may be a read error. V usage is TRBV18 and J usage is TRBJ1-5; the D is unclear. Germline values: CDR1 KGHSH, CDR2 LQKENI. CDR3 length equals 13 residues. The CDR3 sequence: CASSPPGNRPQHF. CDR3 bases: TGTGCCAGCTCCCCGCCAGGAAATCGGCCCCAGCATTTT.

The chain combines TRBV18 with TRBJ1-1; 9 bases match TRBD1. This CDR3 has 15 residues. J was trimmed by 1 base and V by 6 bases; bases with no gene match: 6. CDR1 and CDR2 from the germline V gene are KGHSH and LQKENI. CDR3 sequence (DNA): TGTGCCAGCTCTGCCGGGACAGGGTCGAACACTGAAGCTTTCTTT. Translation gives CASSAGTGSNTEAFF.

This clonotype was counted ten times or more. V and J are TRBV20-1 and TRBJ2-1; TRBD2 agrees at 10 bases. Germline values: CDR1 DFQATT, CDR2 SNEGSKA (reference sequence). V was clipped by 3 bases and J by 4 bases; unmatched bases: 6. The CDR3 runs 15 residues. CDR3: CSASSSGGLYNEQFF. The CDR3 nucleotides read TGCAGTGCTAGTTCTAGCGGGGGCCTATACAATGAGCAGTTCTTC.

In regard to this clonotype: A much larger clone lies a single base off, so this may be a read error. The chain recombines TRBV20-1 with TRBJ2-2; D might be TRBD1 (5 bases). Germline CDR1 is DFQATT and CDR2 is SNEGSKA (reference sequence). The CDR3 runs to 13 residues. The CDR3 coding sequence is TGCAGTGCTAAAGGGGTGAACACCGTGGAGCTGTTTTTT. It translates to CSAKGVNTVELFF.

This clonotype was observed at least ten times. The rearrangement joins TRBV5-1 to TRBJ2-6, with 9 bases identical to TRBD1. With V trimmed by 4 bases and J by 2 bases, 4 bases remained unmatched. The germline gives CDR1 SGHRS, CDR2 YFSETQ. The CDR3 consists of 16 residues. The CDR3 here is CASSLRTGAGANVLTF. CDR3 DNA: TGCGCCAGCAGCCTCAGGACAGGGGCTGGGGCCAACGTCCTGACTTTC. The full variable domain, completed using reference TRBV5-1 and TRBJ2-6, is KAGVTQTPRYLIKTRGQQVTLSCSPISGHRSVSWYQQTPGQGLQFLFEYFSETQRNKGNFPGRFSGRQFSNSRSEMNVSTLELGDSALYLCASSLRTGAGANVLTFGAGSRLTVL.

In the case of this clonotype: The junction departs from germline at one end; a sequencing error may be responsible. The chain combines TRBV5-1 with TRBJ2-2, with D unclear. There are 15 residues in the CDR3. Looked up from germline, CDR1 is SGHRS and CDR2 is YFSETQ. The CDR3: CVSSLVVGNTGELFF. CDR3 bases: TGCGTCAGCAGCTTGGTAGTTGGGAACACCGGGGAGCTGTTTTTT.

Many counts were recorded for this clonotype. This sequence joins TRBV20-1 and TRBJ1-5, with 8 bases aligning to TRBD1. This CDR3 has 14 amino acids. V dropped 5 bases and J dropped 0; count of bases not matched to a gene: 3. Germline V gene lookup returns CDR1 DFQATT and CDR2 SNEGSKA (reference sequence). The chain's CDR3 is CSARTGNSNQPQHF. DNA for the CDR3: TGCAGTGCTCGGACAGGGAATAGCAATCAGCCCCAGCATTTT.

In its sample, this clonotype was seen many times. The chain carries TRBV3-1 and TRBJ2-5; D gene unclear. V shed 4 bases and J shed 5 bases, with 8 bases lying between them. CDR3 length: 12 amino acids. Germline-derived CDR1 and CDR2 are LGHDT and YNNKEL (reference sequence). The CDR3 is CASSPGWETQYF. In DNA, the CDR3 is TGTGCCAGCAGCCCCGGGTGGGAGACCCAGTACTTC.

This clonotype was counted at least ten times. The genes are TRBV6-5 and TRBJ1-2; maybe TRBD1 (6 bases). Trimming pared 6 bases from V and 7 bases from J, leaving 18 bases between. This CDR3 is built from 14 residues. Germline-derived CDR1 and CDR2 are MNHEY and SVGAGI. CDR3 residues: CASRTTGTYFGYTF. The CDR3, as DNA: TGTGCCAGCAGGACCACAGGGACCTATTTTGGCTACACCTTC.

About this clonotype: The conserved phenylalanine or tryptophan is not found at the CDR3 terminus, so this likely reflects a read error. The CDR3 DNA reads TGTGCCAGTAGCTTGAGGCAGGGAGAAGAGACCCAGTACTTA. Protein: CASSLRQGEETQYL. The V and J genes are TRBV5-6 and TRBJ2-5; the D call may be TRBD1 or TRBD2 (5 bases each). Germline V CDR1 and CDR2: SGHDT, YYEEEE. The CDR3 loop spans 14 amino acids.

At least ten counts were recorded for this clonotype. The chain couples TRBV5-1 to TRBJ2-3; D is possibly TRBD1 or TRBD2 (6 bases each). Germline lookup yields CDR1 SGHRS and CDR2 YFSETQ. There are 12 residues in the CDR3. Trimming stripped 7 bases from V and 2 bases from J, with 8 bases between. The CDR3 nucleotides read TGCGCCAGCTGGGGGGCCACAGATACGCAGTATTTT. Translated, it gives CASWGATDTQYF. Complete variable domain (other parts from reference TRBV5-1 and TRBJ2-3): KAGVTQTPRYLIKTRGQQVTLSCSPISGHRSVSWYQQTPGQGLQFLFEYFSETQRNKGNFPGRFSGRQFSNSRSEMNVSTLELGDSALYLCASWGATDTQYFGPGTRLTVL.

Many counts were recorded for this clonotype. The V gene is TRBV25-1, the J gene TRBJ1-3; 9 positions match TRBD1. The germline V gene encodes CDR1 MGHDK and CDR2 SYGVNS. Trimming cost V 6 bases and J 6 bases; bases outside gene matches: 9. CDR3 length: 15 amino acids. CDR3 nucleotide sequence: TGTGCCAGCAGCCCGGGACAGGGTAGAGCAAACACCATATATTTT. Translating gives CASSPGQGRANTIYF.

In its sample, this clonotype was seen many times. The chain combines TRBV27 with TRBJ1-5; D is unclear. Trimming cost V 6 bases and J 2 bases, with 20 bases left between them. This CDR3 is built from 17 residues. Germline V CDR1 and CDR2: MNHEY, SMNVEV (reference sequence). In nucleotides, the CDR3 is TGTGCCAGCAGCGATAACCCTATAACGGCCGGCAATCAGCCCCAGCATTTT. Encoded protein: CASSDNPITAGNQPQHF.

This clonotype appeared many times. The genes are TRBV7-2 and TRBJ1-1, with D tentatively TRBD1 (6 bases). The CDR3 spans 14 residues. CDR1 is SGHTA, CDR2 FQGNSA, per germline. The V and J ends lost 5 bases and 7 bases respectively, with 17 bases between them. The CDR3 protein is CASSQPGHLDEAFF. For the CDR3, the DNA is TGTGCCAGCAGCCAACCGGGACACCTTGATGAAGCTTTCTTT.

By its share, this clonotype is medium-sized. This chain uses TRBV7-3 with TRBJ2-2; no definite D call. Trimming stripped 0 bases from V and 0 bases from J, with 8 bases between. The CDR3 length is 16 residues. Germline V lookup: CDR1 SGHTA, CDR2 FQGTGA. The CDR3 DNA follows: TGTGCCAGCAGCTTAACGTACAGCTCGAACACCGGGGAGCTGTTTTTT. Translated: CASSLTYSSNTGELFF.

This chain uses TRBV30 with TRBJ2-1, with TRBD2 identical over 7 bases. Losses at the gene ends were 3 bases for V and 0 bases for J; bases not matched to a gene: 2. CDR3 length: 14 residues. The germline V gene encodes CDR1 GTSNPN and CDR2 SVGIG (reference sequence). The CDR3 DNA follows: TGTGCCTGGAGGGCTAGCGGCTCCTACAATGAGCAGTTCTTC. Amino acids: CAWRASGSYNEQFF.